This T cell receptor (beta chain) appears in the sequencing data of a study of shared clonotypes between healthy human individuals (TCRdb year 2020). Turning to the overall study: A few men and two women, aged 18 to 49 years, made up the cohort. Between about 0.94 and 8.9 billion PBMCs per donor were obtained by leukapheresis. To estimate repertoire size and how much clonotype sharing occurs between individuals, the study deeply sequenced the blood TCR repertoires of roughly 5 healthy adults. For each donor, CD4 naive and CD4 memory were each given three plates, CD8 naive was given two plates, and CD8 memory was given one plate. To increase sequencing depth and limit assay-specific biases, TCR repertoire library preparation and sequencing were carried out by different laboratories using diverse techniques. Study-level results and caveats: Pairwise subsampling indicated that sequencing depth was expected to affect the degree of clonotype sharing among donors. Compared with non-shared clonotypes, the clonotypes found in all four sorted-subset donors had higher generation probabilities. Sampling was limited to blood, and TCR repertoires in tissue likely differ from TCR repertoires in blood. Larger estimated clonotype richness was generally found for naive subsets than for memory subsets. Across a handful of donors, roughly 5.1% of naive CD4, more than 3% of naive CD8, about 2.3% of memory CD4, and around 0.4% of memory CD8 clonotypes were shared. Even with the large sequencing depth, rarefaction of the sorted-subset datasets indicated that sequencing was incomplete. The small number of donors limited the genetic and exposure-history diversity represented.

Using the deep immunoSEQ assay, multiplex PCR amplified TCR CDR3 regions from genomic DNA. Extracted genomic DNA from each cell subset was spread evenly across all wells of several immunoSEQ 96-well plates, with each plate serving as a replicate. For sorted subsets, roughly 190 ng of genomic DNA, equivalent to 25,000 to 35,000 T cell genomes, went into each replicate PCR. The purified libraries were quantified using a Qubit 3.0 fluorometer, sized with a Bioanalyzer 2100, and then quantified again using the KAPA Library Quantification kit. A separate single-read 150-cycle Illumina NextSeq 550 flow cell was used to sequence each immunoSEQ 96-well plate. In the original analysis: Because the immunoSEQ output held only junctional sequences and lacked quality scores, the filtering could not match the filtering applied to full-length reads. Sequences were annotated with PyIR, a Python wrapper for IgBLAST v1.9, using IMGT germline references to assign V/J genes and CDR3. Reads were removed for weak V/J assignments (E-value above 1e-6), missing CDR3, stop codons, out-of-frame junctions, or ambiguous translated residues. V3J clonotypes were defined as sequences sharing the same inferred V gene, J gene, and CDR3 amino acid sequence. To compute the percentage overlap between repertoires, the number of shared unique clonotypes was divided by the size of the smaller repertoire. Three approaches were used to assess repertoire richness: RTK rarefaction, the Chao1 estimator, and Recon v2.1 estimates of unobserved clonotypes. For all TCRbeta clonotypes obtained by the gDNA method from four donors, generation probabilities were computed with OLGA. Here the immuneACCESS table is served through TCRdb, limited to in-frame sequences with V and J called. Missing clones are a known gap in these copies; in checked studies unresolved V genes cover under half, and the rest lacks a known reason. V and J calls and clone size are as listed in that table; D and trimming were resolved from the DNA. The sample contains about 1.5 million clones, 95% to 99% of them found a single time. Jointly, the top ten make up 0.4% to 0.55% of the sample.

Healthy HIV-negative adults with no recently reported acute infections or vaccinations were included as donors. Every donor was a Caucasian adult living in Nashville, Tennessee, USA. CD4+ T cells were enriched by magnetic negative selection, after which naive cells were positively selected on CD45RA and the negative fraction was taken as the memory subset. Blood was collected by leukapheresis, and PBMCs were isolated by Ficoll-Histopaque density gradient centrifugation and then cryopreserved in liquid nitrogen vapor phase. Analytical flow cytometry was used to check the purity and quantity of each magnetically sorted T cell population. Genomic DNA was isolated from every sorted fraction and measured by UV absorbance on a Nanodrop 2000c. Trimming takes 4 bases from V and 1 base from J, and the germline ends sit 11 bases apart. The CDR3 has 15 amino acids, counting the end cysteine and phenylalanine. The only DNA kept is the CDR3, 45 bases in frame from the first base. CDR1 is given as SGHNT and CDR2 as YYREEE, both from the germline V gene (reference sequence).

Remarks on this clone: The specificity of this receptor is unknown. No much larger clone is present one base from it, and per-base qualities are unavailable. Within the sample, other DNA sequences also encode this same CDR3.

The sample consisted of naive CD4+ T cells sorted from blood. Read against the paper, the sample's cell subset or site label means: CD45RA+ positively selected. The receptor chain draws on TRBV5-4 and TRBJ2-2; 6 matching bases give a weak D call of TRBD2. The clonotype comes from a young man in good health. The CDR3 loop reads CASSPAGGNTGELFF. The bases read TGTGCCAGCAGCCCCGCCGGGGGGAACACCGGGGAGCTGTTTTTT.